Following are 12 T cell receptor beta chains from one sample sequenced in a study of blood T cell repertoires in COVID-19. Assay used: immunoSEQ multiplex PCR; TCRdb lists only in-frame clones, some missing. The sample contains 80,000 to 90,000 clones, approximately 85% of which appear only once. Specimen: peripheral blood. The receptors come from a woman aged 80 or over with COVID-19, enrolled during active disease.

This clone was counted a few times. V is TRBV29-1 and J is TRBJ2-7; 9 nucleotides align to TRBD1. Germline V lookup: CDR1 SQVTM, CDR2 ANQGSEA. Trimming cost V 6 bases and J 6 bases; bases outside gene matches: 9. The CDR3 runs 13 residues. The CDR3 loop reads CSVAGTGLVEQYF. The CDR3 DNA reads TGCAGCGTGGCCGGGACAGGGTTGGTCGAGCAGTACTTC.

This sequence joins TRBV5-5 and TRBJ2-5; 13 bases are a match to TRBD2. Trimming cost V 2 bases and J 1 base; bases outside gene matches: 11. CDR1 and CDR2 (germline): SGHKS, YYEKEE (reference sequence). CDR3 length: 19 residues. In nucleotides, the CDR3 is TGTGCCAGCAGCTTTGTGCCGACTAGCGGGGGGATTCGCCAAGAGACCCAGTACTTC. It encodes CASSFVPTSGGIRQETQYF.

The gene calls are TRBV28 and TRBJ2-5; 11 positions match TRBD1. The CDR3 consists of 17 residues. Per germline, CDR1 MDHEN and CDR2 SYDVKM. Trimming removed 5 bases from V and 1 base from J; junction bases left unmatched: 9. In DNA form, the CDR3 reads TGTGCCAGCAGTGAACCGGGACAGGGGGGATTCCAAGAGACCCAGTACTTC. Amino acids: CASSEPGQGGFQETQYF. Full variable domain (outside the CDR3, taken from reference TRBV28 and TRBJ2-5): DVKVTQSSRYLVKRTGEKVFLECVQDMDHENMFWYRQDPGLGLRLIYFSYDVKMKEKGDIPEGYSVSREKKERFSLILESASTNQTSMYLCASSEPGQGGFQETQYFGPGTRLLVL.

The chain is built from TRBV7-3 and TRBJ2-1; 12 nucleotides match TRBD2. CDR3 size: 16 residues. Germline lookup yields CDR1 SGHTA and CDR2 FQGTGA. Losses at the gene ends were 5 bases for V and 8 bases for J; bases not matched to a gene: 10. The CDR3 spells CASSKMLAGGYDEQFF. For the CDR3, the DNA is TGTGCCAGCAGCAAAATGCTAGCGGGGGGGTATGATGAGCAGTTCTTC.

The CDR3 reads CASSYYSPRETQYF. In nucleotides, the CDR3 is TGTGCCAGCAGTTACTACTCACCAAGAGAAACCCAGTACTTC. This chain connects TRBV6-2 or TRBV6-3 to TRBJ2-5; no reliable D call. Trimming left V 1 base short and J 8 bases short, with 14 bases between. This CDR3 has 14 residues. Germline CDR1 is MNHEY and CDR2 is SVGEGT.

Only one count was recorded for this clone. CDR3 nucleotides: TGTGCCAGCAGTCGACTAATTGCTAGCGGGCTCAACACCGGGGAGCTGTTTTTT. Translated, it gives CASSRLIASGLNTGELFF. The chain combines TRBV6-6 with TRBJ2-2; 8 bases match TRBD2. After removal of 5 bases from V and 2 bases from J, the junction contained 13 bases not matched to a gene. CDR1 is MNHNY, CDR2 SVGAGI, per germline (reference sequence). CDR3 length: 18 amino acids.

The chain is built from TRBV19 and TRBJ1-2; D uncertain. The CDR3 sequence is 13 residues long. Trimming shortened V by 7 bases and J by 6 bases, and 15 bases separated the two germline ends. Germline CDR1 reads LNHDA; CDR2 reads SQIVND (reference sequence). The CDR3 reads CASNLGREDGYTF. CDR3 bases: TGTGCCAGTAACCTAGGCCGGGAAGATGGCTACACCTTC. The variable domain in full, completed from reference TRBV19 and TRBJ1-2, reads DGGITQSPKYLFRKEGQNVTLSCEQNLNHDAMYWYRQDPGQGLRLIYYSQIVNDFQKGDIAEGYSVSREKKESFPLTVTSAQKNPTAFYLCASNLGREDGYTFGSGTRLTVV.

The rearrangement joins TRBV2 to TRBJ1-2, with D uncertain. This CDR3 has 12 residues. The V and J ends lost 4 bases and 7 bases respectively, with 10 bases between them. Per germline, CDR1 SNHLY and CDR2 FYNNEI. CDR3 residues: CASSGDEGGYTF. DNA for the CDR3: TGTGCCAGCAGTGGGGATGAGGGTGGCTACACCTTC.

The rearrangement uses TRBV6-5 and TRBJ1-4, with TRBD1 as a possible D gene (5 bases). This CDR3 region has 14 residues. Germline CDR1 and CDR2: MNHEY and SVGAGI. V lost 4 bases, J lost 8 bases, and 14 bases lay in between. The CDR3 nucleotides are TGTGCCAGCAGTTCAGGGAAGGGTGGGGAAAAACTGTTTTTT. This codes for CASSSGKGGEKLFF.

The chain is built from TRBV5-1 and TRBJ2-7; no clear D. The CDR3 sequence is 15 residues long. With 0 bases removed from V and 3 bases from J, the gap between germline ends came to 13 bases. CDR1 SGHRS and CDR2 YFSETQ come from the germline V gene. This CDR3 reads CASSLAVAVLYEQYF. In DNA, the CDR3 is TGCGCCAGCAGCTTGGCCGTCGCGGTCCTCTACGAGCAGTACTTC.

The J gene is TRBJ2-7, the V gene TRBV7-8; TRBD2 agrees at 13 bases. The germline gives CDR1 SGHVS, CDR2 FQNEAQ. This CDR3 region has 18 residues. Losses at the gene ends were 1 base for V and 0 bases for J; bases not matched to a gene: 6. The CDR3 loop is CASSLVRLAGGTSYEQYF. The CDR3, as DNA: TGTGCCAGCAGCTTAGTTCGACTAGCGGGGGGCACCTCCTACGAGCAGTACTTC.

This chain links TRBV30 with TRBJ2-5, with 10 bases identical to TRBD1. CDR3 length equals 14 residues. V lost 6 bases, J lost 3 bases, and 7 bases stayed unmatched. Germline CDR1 is GTSNPN and CDR2 is SVGIG (reference sequence). CDR3 in amino acids: CACTIGTGEETQYF. The CDR3 nucleotides are TGTGCCTGTACAATAGGGACAGGGGAAGAGACCCAGTACTTC.